This TCR beta chain is drawn from a study of a mutant IDH1 vaccine in newly diagnosed glioma. Regarding time point: week 47, end of study. The vaccine gave 300 ug of a 20-mer mutant IDH1 peptide subcutaneously per dose. CDR3 size: 14 residues. With V trimmed by 6 bases and J by 4 bases, 4 bases remained unmatched. CDR1 is MNHNS, CDR2 SASEGT, per germline. The data were produced by immunoSEQ multiplex PCR, yet TCRdb's version contains in-frame clones alone and is incomplete. This table holds 20,000 to 30,000 clones, about 81% found once. Note on this clone: The antigen is not known.

This sequence originates from a man in his forties with glioma. Some clones in this sample may be carry-over from other donors' samples. The gene calls are TRBV6-1 and TRBJ1-5; 9 positions agree with TRBD1. Sample: PBMCs, taken from a glioma patient whose treatment included an IDH1 peptide vaccine. The DNA for the CDR3 is TGTGCCAGCAGAACGGGACAGGGAAATCAGCCCCAGCATTTT. Translated, it gives CASRTGQGNQPQHF.